This TCR beta chain was found in a study of PD-1 blockade in classical Hodgkin lymphoma. Turning to the study itself: Nivolumab dosed at 3 mg/kg went to patients intravenously every 2 weeks.

Specified time point: cycle 4 day 1 (C4D1), after less than seven weeks of nivolumab. Each patient experienced a relapse that followed autologous stem cell transplantation, and brentuximab vedotin exposure varied. Overall study results and limits: Baseline TCR diversity was reportedly lower in newly diagnosed patients than in healthy donors. It was reported as lower still in relapsed/refractory patients. The study found complete responders had baseline diversity similar to newly diagnosed patients.

On this clone: As yet, its antigen is unknown.

The data were produced by immunoSEQ multiplex PCR, yet TCRdb's version contains in-frame clones alone and is incomplete. This table has about 94,000 clones, approximately 94% appearing once. The clonotype comes from a human donor with classical Hodgkin lymphoma. This specimen consisted of peripheral blood mononuclear cells (PBMCs), obtained before the fourth cycle of nivolumab.

CDR3 loop: CASSLAYRGYEQYF. CDR3 DNA: TGTGCCAGCAGCTTAGCTTACAGGGGATACGAGCAGTACTTC. The chain has TRBV7-2 and TRBJ2-7, with 7 bases lining up with TRBD1. Trimming at V came to 0 bases and at J to 4 bases, leaving 3 bases not matched to a gene. The germline V gene encodes CDR1 SGHTA and CDR2 FQGNSA. The length of the CDR3 is 14 residues.